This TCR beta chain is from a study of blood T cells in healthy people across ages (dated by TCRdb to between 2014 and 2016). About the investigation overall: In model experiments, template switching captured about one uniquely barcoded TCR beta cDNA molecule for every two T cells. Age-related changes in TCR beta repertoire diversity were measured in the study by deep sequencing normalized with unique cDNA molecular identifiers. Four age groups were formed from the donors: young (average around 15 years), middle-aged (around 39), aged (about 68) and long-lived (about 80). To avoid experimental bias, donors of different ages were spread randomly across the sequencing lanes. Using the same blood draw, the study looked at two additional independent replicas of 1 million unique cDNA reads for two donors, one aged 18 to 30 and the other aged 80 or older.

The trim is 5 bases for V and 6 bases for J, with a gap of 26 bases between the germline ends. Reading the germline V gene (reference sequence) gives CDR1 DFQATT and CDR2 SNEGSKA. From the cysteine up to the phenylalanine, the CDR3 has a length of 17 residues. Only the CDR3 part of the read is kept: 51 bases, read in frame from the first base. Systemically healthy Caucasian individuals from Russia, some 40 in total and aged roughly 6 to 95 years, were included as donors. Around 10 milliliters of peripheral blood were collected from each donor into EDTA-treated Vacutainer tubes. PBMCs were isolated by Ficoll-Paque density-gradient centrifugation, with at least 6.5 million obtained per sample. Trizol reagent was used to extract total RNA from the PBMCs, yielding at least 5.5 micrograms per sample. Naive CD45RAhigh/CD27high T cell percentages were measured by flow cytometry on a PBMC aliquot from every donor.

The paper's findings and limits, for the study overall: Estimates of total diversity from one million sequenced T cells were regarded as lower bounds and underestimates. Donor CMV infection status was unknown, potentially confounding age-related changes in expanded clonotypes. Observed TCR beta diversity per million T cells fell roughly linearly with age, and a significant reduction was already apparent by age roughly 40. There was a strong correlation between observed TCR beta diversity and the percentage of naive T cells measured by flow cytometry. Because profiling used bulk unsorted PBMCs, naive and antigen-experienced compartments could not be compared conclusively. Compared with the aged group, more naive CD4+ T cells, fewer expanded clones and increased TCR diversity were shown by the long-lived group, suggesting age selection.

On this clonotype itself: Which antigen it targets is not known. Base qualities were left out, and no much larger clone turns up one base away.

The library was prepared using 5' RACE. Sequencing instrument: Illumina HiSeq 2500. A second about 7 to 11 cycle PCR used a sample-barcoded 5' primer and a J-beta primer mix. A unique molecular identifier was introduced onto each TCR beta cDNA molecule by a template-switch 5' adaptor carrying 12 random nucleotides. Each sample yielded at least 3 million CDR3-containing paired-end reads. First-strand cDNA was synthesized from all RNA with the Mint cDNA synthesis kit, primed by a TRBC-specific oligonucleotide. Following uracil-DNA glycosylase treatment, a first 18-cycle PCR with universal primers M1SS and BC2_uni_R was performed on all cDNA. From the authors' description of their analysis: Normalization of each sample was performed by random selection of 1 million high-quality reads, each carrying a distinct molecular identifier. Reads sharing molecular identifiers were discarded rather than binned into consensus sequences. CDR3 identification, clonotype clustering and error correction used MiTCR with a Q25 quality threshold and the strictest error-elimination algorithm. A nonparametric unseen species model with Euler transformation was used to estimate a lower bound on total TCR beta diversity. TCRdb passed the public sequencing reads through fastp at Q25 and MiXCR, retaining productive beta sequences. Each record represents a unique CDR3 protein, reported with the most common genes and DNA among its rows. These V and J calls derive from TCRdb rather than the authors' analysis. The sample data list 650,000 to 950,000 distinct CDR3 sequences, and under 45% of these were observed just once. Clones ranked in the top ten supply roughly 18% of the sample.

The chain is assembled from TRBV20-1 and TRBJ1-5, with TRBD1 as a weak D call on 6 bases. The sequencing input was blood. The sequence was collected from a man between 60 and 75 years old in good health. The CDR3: CSAQLGAGAGLGQPQHF. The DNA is TGCAGTGCTCAATTGGGGGCAGGGGCCGGCCTGGGTCAGCCCCAGCATTTT.